The 10 T cell receptor beta chains below come from one sample, sequenced in a study of T cells and copy number aberrations in small-cell lung cancer. Sequencing used immunoSEQ multiplex PCR; TCRdb keeps in-frame clones, though not all of them. The sample has roughly 1,200 clones; around 86% are singletons. The specimen was tumor tissue. The origin of the receptors is a woman aged 45 to 65 with small cell lung cancer.

As concerns this clone: Given a much more abundant clone one base away, this may be a read error. Other DNA sequences in the sample encode the same CDR3. V usage is TRBV6-5 and J usage is TRBJ2-7; D remains ambiguous. Germline-derived CDR1 and CDR2 are MNHEY and SVGAGI. The CDR3 covers 14 residues. Deletions cut 3 bases from V and 4 bases from J, with 13 bases between. CDR3 region: CASSYSRIPYEQYF. CDR3 coding DNA: TGTGCCAGCAGTTATTCACGGATACCATACGAGCAGTACTTC.

The CDR3 spells CASSPTVSGSTDTQYF. DNA of the CDR3: TGTGCCAGCAGCCCCACGGTTAGCGGGAGCACAGATACGCAGTATTTT. The genes are TRBV5-4 and TRBJ2-3, with TRBD2 matching over 7 bases. CDR3 size: 16 residues. Germline lookup yields CDR1 SGHNT and CDR2 YYREEE (reference sequence). V shed 4 bases and J 0 bases; nucleotides not matched to a gene: 8.

The chain links TRBV29-1 to TRBJ2-5, with D possibly TRBD2 on 5 matching bases. The CDR3 consists of 12 residues. Trimming took 8 bases from V and 2 from J, leaving 12 bases between them. Per germline, CDR1 SQVTM and CDR2 ANQGSEA. CDR3 loop: CSTVPGQETQYF. As DNA, the CDR3 is TGCAGCACTGTACCGGGGCAAGAGACCCAGTACTTC. The whole variable domain, filled in from reference TRBV29-1 and TRBJ2-5, reads SAVISQKPSRDICQRGTSLTIQCQVDSQVTMMFWYRQQPGQSLTLIATANQGSEATYESGFVIDKFPISRPNLTFSTLTVSNMSPEDSSIYLCSTVPGQETQYFGPGTRLLVL.

CDR3 DNA sequence: TGCGCCAGCAGTCCAGCGGGAGCGCAAATGGATACGCAGTATTTT. Residues: CASSPAGAQMDTQYF. The V call is TRBV10-1, the J call TRBJ2-3; 8 bases match TRBD2. CDR1 is WNHNN and CDR2 is SYGVQD in the germline V gene (reference sequence). Germline trimming cut 5 bases from V and 6 bases from J; bases unmatched to any gene: 10. The CDR3 runs 15 residues.

This clone has just a few counts. The chain links TRBV5-4 to TRBJ2-1; 7 bases agree with TRBD1. This CDR3 has 12 amino acids. Germline V gene lookup returns CDR1 SGHNT and CDR2 YYREEE (reference sequence). V shed 4 bases and J 8 bases; nucleotides not matched to a gene: 3. The CDR3 nucleotides read TGTGCCAGCAGCAATACAGGGGATGAGCAGTTCTTC. Protein sequence: CASSNTGDEQFF. The full variable domain, completed using reference TRBV5-4 and TRBJ2-1, is ETGVTQSPTHLIKTRGQQVTLRCSSQSGHNTVSWYQQALGQGPQFIFQYYREEENGRGNFPPRFSGLQFPNYSSELNVNALELDDSALYLCASSNTGDEQFFGPGTRLTVL.

The J gene is TRBJ2-7, the V gene TRBV11-2, with D possibly matching TRBD1 (6 bases). Germline lookup yields CDR1 SGHAT and CDR2 FQNNGV. With 5 bases removed from V and 7 bases from J, the gap between germline ends came to 12 bases. The length of the CDR3 is 12 residues. The CDR3 spells CASSLYREEQYF. CDR3 DNA: TGTGCCAGCAGCCTATACAGGGAGGAGCAGTACTTC.

This clone appeared a single time. The chain employs TRBV5-5 and TRBJ2-7; D gene uncertain. Trimming left V 1 base short and J 3 bases short, with 11 bases between. The CDR3 sequence is 14 residues long. In germline, CDR1 is SGHKS, CDR2 YYEKEE (reference sequence). CDR3 in DNA: TGTGCCAGCAGCTTGACCAGCTCACACTACGAGCAGTACTTC. Translation gives CASSLTSSHYEQYF.

This chain joins TRBV4-3 and TRBJ1-5; D remains unclear. The CDR3 contains 13 residues. Between the trimmed V and J ends, which lost 0 bases and 3 bases, there was a span of 3 bases. The germline gives CDR1 LGHNA, CDR2 YSLEER. CDR3 in amino acids: CASSQDNNQPQHF. CDR3 sequence (DNA): TGCGCCAGCAGCCAAGACAACAATCAGCCCCAGCATTTT.

This chain links TRBV16 with TRBJ1-5, with D possibly being TRBD1 (6 bases). The CDR3 totals 14 residues. Germline values: CDR1 KGHSY, CDR2 FQNENV. The ends were cut back, 1 base at V and 7 bases at J, with 11 bases in the middle. CDR3 in amino acids: CASSQFTGKQPQHF. DNA of the CDR3: TGTGCCAGCAGCCAATTCACAGGGAAACAGCCCCAGCATTTT.

The chain joins TRBV19 to TRBJ2-1; TRBD1 matches 7 bases. The CDR3 length is 12 residues. Trimming removed 9 bases from V and 5 bases from J; junction bases left unmatched: 4. CDR1 LNHDA and CDR2 SQIVND come from the germline V gene (reference sequence). The CDR3 reads CASTQGDNEQFF. In DNA, the CDR3 is TGTGCCAGCACCCAGGGGGACAATGAGCAGTTCTTC.